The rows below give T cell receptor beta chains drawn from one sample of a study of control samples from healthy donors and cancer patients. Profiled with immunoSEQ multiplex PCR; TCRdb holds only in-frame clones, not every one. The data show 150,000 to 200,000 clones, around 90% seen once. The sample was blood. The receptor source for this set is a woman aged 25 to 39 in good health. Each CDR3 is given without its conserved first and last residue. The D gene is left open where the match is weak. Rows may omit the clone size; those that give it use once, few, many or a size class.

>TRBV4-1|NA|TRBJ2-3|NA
ASSQIFSRGADTQY
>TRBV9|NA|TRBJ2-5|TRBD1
ASSARQGETQY
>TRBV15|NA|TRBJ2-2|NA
ATSRDGESTGELF
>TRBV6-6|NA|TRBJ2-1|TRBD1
ASRAGTADNEQF
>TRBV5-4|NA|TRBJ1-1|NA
ASSLRGNTEAF
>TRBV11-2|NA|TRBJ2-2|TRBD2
ASRTRAPSGGPTGELF
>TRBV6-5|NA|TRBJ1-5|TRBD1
ASGTGDNQPQH
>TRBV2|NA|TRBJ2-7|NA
ATLRDGNSYEQY
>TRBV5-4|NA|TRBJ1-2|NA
ASSSGQNRYGYT
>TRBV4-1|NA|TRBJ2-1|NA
ASSQDWGERIRQF
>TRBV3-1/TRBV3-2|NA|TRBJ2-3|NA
ASSQGANTQY
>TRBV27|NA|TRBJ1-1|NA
ASSLGGTRFLS
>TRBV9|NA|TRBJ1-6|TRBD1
ASSVATGQGLAPLH
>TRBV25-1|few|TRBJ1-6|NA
ASSEYSGSPLH
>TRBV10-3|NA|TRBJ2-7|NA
AIDEQQVSYEQY
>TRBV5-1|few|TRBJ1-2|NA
ASSLDRAGGGYT
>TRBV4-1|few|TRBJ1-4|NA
ASSQDPQGIPENEKLF
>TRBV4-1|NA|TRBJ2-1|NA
ASSQARASSYNEQF
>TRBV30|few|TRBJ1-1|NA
AWRIQGNTEAF
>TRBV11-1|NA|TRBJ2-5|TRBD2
ASSRRPSGVQETQY
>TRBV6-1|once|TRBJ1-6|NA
ASSEVWNSPLH
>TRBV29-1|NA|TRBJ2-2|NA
SVQGWGTGELF
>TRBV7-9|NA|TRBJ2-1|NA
ASSLGGSNEQF
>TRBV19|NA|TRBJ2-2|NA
ASSMGDSAGSTGELF
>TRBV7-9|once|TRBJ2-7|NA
ASSRTRDEQY
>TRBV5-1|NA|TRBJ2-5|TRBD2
ASSLGRLAGGPTQETQY
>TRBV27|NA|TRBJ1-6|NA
ASSPAADSPLH
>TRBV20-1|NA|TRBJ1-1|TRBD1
SASNRGQFTEAF
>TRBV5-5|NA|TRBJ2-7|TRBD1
ASSTRDRAPHEQY
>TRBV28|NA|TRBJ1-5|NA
ASSLFRTLGSQPQH
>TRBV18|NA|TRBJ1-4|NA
ASSRIGQTTNEKLF
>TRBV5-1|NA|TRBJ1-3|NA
ASSRDHSGNTIY
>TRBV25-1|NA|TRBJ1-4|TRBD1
ASSEDFGTGPRIEKLF
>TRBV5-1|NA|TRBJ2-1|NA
ASSSGDGQAVNEQF
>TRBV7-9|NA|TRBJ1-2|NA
ASSASGTEPYYYGYT
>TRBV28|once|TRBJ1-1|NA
ASTPLGGGGTEAF
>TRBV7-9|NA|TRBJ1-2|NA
ASSLSKGWDGYT
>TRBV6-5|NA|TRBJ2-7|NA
ASSDLDRQY
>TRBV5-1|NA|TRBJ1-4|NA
ASRGASNEKLF
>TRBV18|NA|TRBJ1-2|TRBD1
ASSQDRGGYT
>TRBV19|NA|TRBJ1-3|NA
ASSAVGHPGNTIY
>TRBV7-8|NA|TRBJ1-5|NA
ASSNGGARSNQPQH
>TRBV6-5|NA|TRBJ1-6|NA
ASSRRQDNSPLH
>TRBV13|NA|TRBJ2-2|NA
ASSSVGGAGELF
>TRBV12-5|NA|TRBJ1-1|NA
ASGKDGGEAF
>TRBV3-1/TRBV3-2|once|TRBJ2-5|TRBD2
ASSQGAGGQVETQY
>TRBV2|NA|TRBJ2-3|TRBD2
ASSASGGMTDTQY
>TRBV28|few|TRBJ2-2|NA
ASSLGLNTGELF
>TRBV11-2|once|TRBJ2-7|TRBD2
AGHRDRGTSGAYEQY
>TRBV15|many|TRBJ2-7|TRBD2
ATSRVGGTSIYEQY
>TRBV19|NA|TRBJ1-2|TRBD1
ASSIAAGGAAAYGYT
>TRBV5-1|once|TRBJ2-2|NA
ATRAPGTTGELF
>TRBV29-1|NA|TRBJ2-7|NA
SVGVRDYEQY
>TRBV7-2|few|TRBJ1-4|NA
ASSYLTGLLTNEKLF
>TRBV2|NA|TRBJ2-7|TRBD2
ASSEGGSYSYEQY
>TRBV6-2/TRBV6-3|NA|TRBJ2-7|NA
ASSHRSLVKPYEQY
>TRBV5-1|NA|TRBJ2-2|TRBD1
ASSATGGEGELF